This T cell receptor beta chain was captured in a study of cytotoxic CD8 clonotypes in ibrutinib-treated CLL. Across the whole study: Response was recorded as partial in roughly 24 patients and complete in 2; at median about 6 years, approximately 14 remained remitted and about twelve had progressed. Points from the study as a whole: There were few public clonotypes, and on treatment they contracted or stayed stable.

CDR3 length equals 14 residues. The germline CDR1 and CDR2 sequences are LGHNA and YSLEER. The ends were cut back, 0 bases at V and 4 bases at J, with 8 bases in the middle. Depth targeted 1 in 200,000 to 1 in 1 million T cells, averaging around 10x coverage per clonotype. Libraries were prepared by immunoSEQ multiplex PCR; TCRdb keeps only in-frame clonotypes and omits some of them. Of over 70,000 clones in the sample, roughly 77% were seen once. A note on this clone: The antigen is unknown.

This TCR derives from a human donor with chronic lymphocytic leukemia. Sequencing used PBMCs, obtained after 12 months of ibrutinib treatment. V gene TRBV4-3 combines with J gene TRBJ2-3; D unresolved. Here the CDR3 reads CASSQDVGADTQYF. For the CDR3, the DNA is TGCGCCAGCAGCCAAGATGTGGGCGCAGATACGCAGTATTTT.